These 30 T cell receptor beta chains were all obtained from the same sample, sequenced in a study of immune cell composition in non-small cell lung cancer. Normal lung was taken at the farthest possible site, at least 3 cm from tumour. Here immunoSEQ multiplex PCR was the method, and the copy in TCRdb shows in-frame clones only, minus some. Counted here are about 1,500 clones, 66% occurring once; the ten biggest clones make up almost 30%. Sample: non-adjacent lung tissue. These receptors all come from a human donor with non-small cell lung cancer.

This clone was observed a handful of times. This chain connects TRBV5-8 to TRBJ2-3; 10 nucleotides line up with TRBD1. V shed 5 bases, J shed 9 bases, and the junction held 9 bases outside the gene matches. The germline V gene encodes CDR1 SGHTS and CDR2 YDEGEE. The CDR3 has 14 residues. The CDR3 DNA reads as TGTGCCAGCAGTCCTTCGACAGGGGGCATAACGCAGTATTTT. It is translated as CASSPSTGGITQYF. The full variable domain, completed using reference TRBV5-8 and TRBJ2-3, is EAGVTQSPTHLIKTRGQQATLRCSPISGHTSVYWYQQALGLGLQFLLWYDEGEERNRGNFPPRFSGRQFPNYSSELNVNALELEDSALYLCASSPSTGGITQYFGPGTRLTVL.

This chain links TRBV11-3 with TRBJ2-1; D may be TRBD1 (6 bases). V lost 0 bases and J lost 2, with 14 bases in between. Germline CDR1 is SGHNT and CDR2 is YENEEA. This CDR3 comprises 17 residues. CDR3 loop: CASSLEGARDTYNEQFF. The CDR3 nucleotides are TGTGCCAGCAGCTTAGAGGGGGCACGGGACACCTACAATGAGCAGTTCTTC.

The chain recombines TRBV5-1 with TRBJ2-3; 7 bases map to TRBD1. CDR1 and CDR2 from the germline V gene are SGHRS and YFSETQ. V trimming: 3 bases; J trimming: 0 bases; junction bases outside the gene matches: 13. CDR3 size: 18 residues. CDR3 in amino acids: CASSSKGAMLSSTDTQYF. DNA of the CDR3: TGCGCCAGCAGCTCGAAGGGGGCCATGCTCTCTAGCACAGATACGCAGTATTTT.

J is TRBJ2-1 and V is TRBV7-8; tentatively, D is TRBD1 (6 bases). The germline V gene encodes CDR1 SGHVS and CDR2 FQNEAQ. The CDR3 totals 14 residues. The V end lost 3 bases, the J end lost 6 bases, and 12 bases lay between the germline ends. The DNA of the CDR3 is TGTGCCAGCAGCTTTCCGGACAGCCGCAATGAGCAGTTCTTC. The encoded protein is CASSFPDSRNEQFF.

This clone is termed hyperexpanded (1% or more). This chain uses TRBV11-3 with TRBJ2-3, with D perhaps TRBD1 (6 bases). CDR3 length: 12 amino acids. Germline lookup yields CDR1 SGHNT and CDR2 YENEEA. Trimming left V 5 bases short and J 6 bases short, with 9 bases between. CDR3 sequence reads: CASSLQGDTQYF. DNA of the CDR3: TGTGCCAGCAGCCTACAGGGTGATACGCAGTATTTT.

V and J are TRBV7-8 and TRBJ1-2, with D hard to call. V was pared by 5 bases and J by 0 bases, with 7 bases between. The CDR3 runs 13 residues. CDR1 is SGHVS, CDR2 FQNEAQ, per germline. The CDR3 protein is CASSPTTNYGYTF. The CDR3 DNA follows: TGTGCCAGCAGCCCCACAACTAACTATGGCTACACCTTC. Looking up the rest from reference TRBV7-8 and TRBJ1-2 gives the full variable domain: GAGVSQSPRYKVAKRGQDVALRCDPISGHVSLFWYQQALGQGPEFLTYFQNEAQLDKSGLPSDRFFAERPEGSVSTLKIQRTQQEDSAVYLCASSPTTNYGYTFGSGTRLTVV.

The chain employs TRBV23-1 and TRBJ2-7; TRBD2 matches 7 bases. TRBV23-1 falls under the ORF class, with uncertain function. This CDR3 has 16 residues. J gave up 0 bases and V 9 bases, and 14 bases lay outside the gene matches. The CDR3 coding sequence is TGCGCCAGAGAGCAAACAAGCGGGGCCAGCTCCTACGAGCAGTACTTC. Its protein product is CAREQTSGASSYEQYF.

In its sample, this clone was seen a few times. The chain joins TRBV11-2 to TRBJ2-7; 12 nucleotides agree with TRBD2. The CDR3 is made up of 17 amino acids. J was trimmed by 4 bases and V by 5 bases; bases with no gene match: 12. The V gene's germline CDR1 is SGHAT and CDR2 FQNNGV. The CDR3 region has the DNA TGTGCCAGCAGCAACCCGTCCCTAGCGGGAGGGCCTTACGAGCAGTACTTC. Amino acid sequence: CASSNPSLAGGPYEQYF.

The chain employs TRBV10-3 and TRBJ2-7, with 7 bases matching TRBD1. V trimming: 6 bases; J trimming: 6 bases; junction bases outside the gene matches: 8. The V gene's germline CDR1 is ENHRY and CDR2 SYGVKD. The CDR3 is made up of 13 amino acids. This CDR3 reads CAISELQGSEQYF. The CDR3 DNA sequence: TGTGCCATCAGCGAGCTACAGGGGTCCGAGCAGTACTTC.

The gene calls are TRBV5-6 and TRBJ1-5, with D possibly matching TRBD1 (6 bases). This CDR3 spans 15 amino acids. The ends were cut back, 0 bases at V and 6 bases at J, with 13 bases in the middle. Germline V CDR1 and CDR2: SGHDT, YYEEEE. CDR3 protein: CASSLGYTGIQPQHF. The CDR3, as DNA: TGTGCCAGCAGCTTGGGGTATACAGGGATTCAGCCCCAGCATTTT. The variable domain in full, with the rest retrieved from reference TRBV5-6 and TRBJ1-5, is DAGVTQSPTHLIKTRGQQVTLRCSPKSGHDTVSWYQQALGQGPQFIFQYYEEEERQRGNFPDRFSGHQFPNYSSELNVNALLLGDSALYLCASSLGYTGIQPQHFGDGTRLSIL.

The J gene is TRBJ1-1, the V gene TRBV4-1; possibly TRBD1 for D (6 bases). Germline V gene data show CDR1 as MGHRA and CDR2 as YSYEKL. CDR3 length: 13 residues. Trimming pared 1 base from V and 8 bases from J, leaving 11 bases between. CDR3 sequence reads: CASSQVKGEEAFF. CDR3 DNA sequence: TGCGCCAGCAGCCAAGTGAAGGGGGAGGAAGCTTTCTTT.

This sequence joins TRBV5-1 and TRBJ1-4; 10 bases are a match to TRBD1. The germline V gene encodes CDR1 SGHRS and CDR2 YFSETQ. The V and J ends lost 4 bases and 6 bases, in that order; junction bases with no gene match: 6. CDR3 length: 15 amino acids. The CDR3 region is CASSAGTGAYEKLFF. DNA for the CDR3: TGCGCCAGCAGCGCGGGGACAGGGGCTTATGAAAAACTGTTTTTT.

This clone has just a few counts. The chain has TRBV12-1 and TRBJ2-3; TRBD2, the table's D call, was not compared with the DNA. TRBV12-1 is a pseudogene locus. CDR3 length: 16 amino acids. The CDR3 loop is CASSLPTSGDADTQYF. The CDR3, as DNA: TGTGCCAGCAGCTTACCGACTAGCGGGGATGCAGATACGCAGTATTTT.

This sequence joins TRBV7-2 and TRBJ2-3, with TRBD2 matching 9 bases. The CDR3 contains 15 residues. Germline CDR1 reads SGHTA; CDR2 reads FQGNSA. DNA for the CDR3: TGTAGCTCGGGAGCGGGAGGCCCCAGCACAGATACGCAGTATTTT. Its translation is CSSGAGGPSTDTQYF.

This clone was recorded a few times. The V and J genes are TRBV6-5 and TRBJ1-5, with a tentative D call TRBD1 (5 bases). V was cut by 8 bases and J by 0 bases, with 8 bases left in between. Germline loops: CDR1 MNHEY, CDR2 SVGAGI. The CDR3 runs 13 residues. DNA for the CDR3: TGTGCCAGCGGGGCAGATAGCAATCAGCCCCAGCATTTT. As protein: CASGADSNQPQHF.

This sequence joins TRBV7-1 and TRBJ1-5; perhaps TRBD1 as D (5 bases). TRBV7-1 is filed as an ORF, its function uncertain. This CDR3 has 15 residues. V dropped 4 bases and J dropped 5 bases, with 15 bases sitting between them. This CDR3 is CASSLGAGRDQPQHF. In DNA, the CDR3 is TGTGCCAGCAGCTTAGGGGCAGGGAGGGATCAGCCCCAGCATTTT.

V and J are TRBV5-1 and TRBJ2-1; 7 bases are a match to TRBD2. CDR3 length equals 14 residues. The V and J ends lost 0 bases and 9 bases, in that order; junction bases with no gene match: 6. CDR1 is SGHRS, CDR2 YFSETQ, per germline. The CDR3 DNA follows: TGCGCCAGCAGCTTGGAAGCGGGGTGGGGTGAGCAGTTCTTC. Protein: CASSLEAGWGEQFF.

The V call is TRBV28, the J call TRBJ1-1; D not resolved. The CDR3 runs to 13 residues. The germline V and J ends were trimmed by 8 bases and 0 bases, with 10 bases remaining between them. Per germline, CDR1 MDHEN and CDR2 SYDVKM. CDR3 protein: CASLSVLNTEAFF. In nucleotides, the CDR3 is TGTGCCAGCCTGTCCGTCCTGAACACTGAAGCTTTCTTT.

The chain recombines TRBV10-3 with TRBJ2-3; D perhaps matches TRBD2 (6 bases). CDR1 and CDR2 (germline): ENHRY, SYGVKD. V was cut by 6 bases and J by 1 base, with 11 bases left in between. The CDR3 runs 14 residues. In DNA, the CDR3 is TGTGCCATCAGAGGAGGGTGGGGCACAGATACGCAGTATTTT. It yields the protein CAIRGGWGTDTQYF.

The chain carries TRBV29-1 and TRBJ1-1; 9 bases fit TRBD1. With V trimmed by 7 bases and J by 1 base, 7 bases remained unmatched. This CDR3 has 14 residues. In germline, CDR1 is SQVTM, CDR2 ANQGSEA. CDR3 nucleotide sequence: TGCAGCGCCGGTACAGGGGGCACGAACACTGAAGCTTTCTTT. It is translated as CSAGTGGTNTEAFF.

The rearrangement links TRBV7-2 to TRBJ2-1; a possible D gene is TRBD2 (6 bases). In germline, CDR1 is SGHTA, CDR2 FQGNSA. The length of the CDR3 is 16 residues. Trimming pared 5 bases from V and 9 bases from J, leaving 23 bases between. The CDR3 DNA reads TGTGCCAGCAGCCCCTGGATAGCGGACCAGGGCGGTGAGCAGTTCTTC. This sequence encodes CASSPWIADQGGEQFF.

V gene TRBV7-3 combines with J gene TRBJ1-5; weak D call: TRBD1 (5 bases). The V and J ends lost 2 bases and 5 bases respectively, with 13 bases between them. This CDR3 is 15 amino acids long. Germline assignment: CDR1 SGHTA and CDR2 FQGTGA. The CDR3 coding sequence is TGTGCCAGCAGCTTAGGGGCAGGGAGGGATCAGCCCCAGCATTTT. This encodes CASSLGAGRDQPQHF.

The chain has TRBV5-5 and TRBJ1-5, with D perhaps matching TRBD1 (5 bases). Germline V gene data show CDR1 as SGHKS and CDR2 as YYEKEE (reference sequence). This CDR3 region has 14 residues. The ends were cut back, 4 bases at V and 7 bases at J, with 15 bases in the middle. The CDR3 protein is CASSVGVTGQPQHF. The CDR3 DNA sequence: TGTGCCAGCAGCGTAGGGGTCACGGGCCAGCCCCAGCATTTT.

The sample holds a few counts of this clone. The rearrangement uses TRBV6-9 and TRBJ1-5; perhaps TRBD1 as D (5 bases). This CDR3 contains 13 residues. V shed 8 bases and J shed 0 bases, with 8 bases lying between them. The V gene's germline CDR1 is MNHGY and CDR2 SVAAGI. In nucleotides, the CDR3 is TGTGCCAGCGGGGCAGATAGCAATCAGCCCCAGCATTTT. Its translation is CASGADSNQPQHF.

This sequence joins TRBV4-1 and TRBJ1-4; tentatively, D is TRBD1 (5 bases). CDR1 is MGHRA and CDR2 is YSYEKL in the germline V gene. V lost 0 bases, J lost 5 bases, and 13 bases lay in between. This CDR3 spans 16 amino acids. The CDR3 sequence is CASSQDGRGPNEKLFF. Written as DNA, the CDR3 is TGCGCCAGCAGCCAAGATGGGAGGGGTCCGAATGAAAAACTGTTTTTT.

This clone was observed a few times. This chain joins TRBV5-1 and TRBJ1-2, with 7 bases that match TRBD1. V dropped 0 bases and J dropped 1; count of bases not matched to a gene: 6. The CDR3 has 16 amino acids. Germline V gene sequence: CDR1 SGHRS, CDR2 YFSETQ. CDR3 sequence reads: CASSLGYGTDNYGYTF. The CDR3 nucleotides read TGCGCCAGCAGCTTGGGCTACGGGACAGATAACTATGGCTACACCTTC.

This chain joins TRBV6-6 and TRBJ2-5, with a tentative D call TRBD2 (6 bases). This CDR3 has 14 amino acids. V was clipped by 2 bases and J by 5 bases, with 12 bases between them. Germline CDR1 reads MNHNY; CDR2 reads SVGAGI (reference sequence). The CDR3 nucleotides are TGTGCCAGCAGTTACGAGGGACTGTCGGAGACCCAGTACTTC. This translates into CASSYEGLSETQYF.

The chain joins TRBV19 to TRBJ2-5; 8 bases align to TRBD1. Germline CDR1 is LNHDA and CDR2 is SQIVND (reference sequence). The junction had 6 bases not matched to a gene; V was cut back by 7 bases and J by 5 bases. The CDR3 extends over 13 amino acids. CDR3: CASTSTGVETQYF. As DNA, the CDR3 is TGTGCCAGTACCTCGACAGGGGTGGAGACCCAGTACTTC. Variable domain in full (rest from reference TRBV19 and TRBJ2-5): DGGITQSPKYLFRKEGQNVTLSCEQNLNHDAMYWYRQDPGQGLRLIYYSQIVNDFQKGDIAEGYSVSREKKESFPLTVTSAQKNPTAFYLCASTSTGVETQYFGPGTRLLVL.

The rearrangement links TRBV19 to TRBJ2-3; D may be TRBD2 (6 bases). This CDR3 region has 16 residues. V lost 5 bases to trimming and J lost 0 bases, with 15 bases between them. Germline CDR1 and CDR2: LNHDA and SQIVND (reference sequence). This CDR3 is CASSPQKTRSTDTQYF. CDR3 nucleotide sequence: TGTGCCAGTAGTCCCCAGAAGACTAGAAGCACAGATACGCAGTATTTT.

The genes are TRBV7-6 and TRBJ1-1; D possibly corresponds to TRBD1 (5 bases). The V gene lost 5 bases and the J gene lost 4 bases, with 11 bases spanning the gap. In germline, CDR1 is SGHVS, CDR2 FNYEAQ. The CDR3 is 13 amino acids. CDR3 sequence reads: CASSPPGVTEAFF. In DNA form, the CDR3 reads TGTGCCAGCAGCCCGCCGGGGGTCACTGAAGCTTTCTTT.